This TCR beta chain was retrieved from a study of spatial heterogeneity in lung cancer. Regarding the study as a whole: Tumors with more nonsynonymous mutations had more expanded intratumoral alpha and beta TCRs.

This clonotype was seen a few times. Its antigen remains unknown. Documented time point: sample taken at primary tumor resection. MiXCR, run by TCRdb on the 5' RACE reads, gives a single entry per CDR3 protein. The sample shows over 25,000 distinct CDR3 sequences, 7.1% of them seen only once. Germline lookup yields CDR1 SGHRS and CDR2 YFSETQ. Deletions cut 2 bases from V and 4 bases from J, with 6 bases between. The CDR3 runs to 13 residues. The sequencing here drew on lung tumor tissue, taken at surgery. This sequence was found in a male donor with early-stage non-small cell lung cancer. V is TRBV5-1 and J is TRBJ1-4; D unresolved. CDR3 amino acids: CASSFGYNEKLFF. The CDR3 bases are TGCGCCAGCAGCTTTGGGTATAATGAAAAACTGTTTTTT.